The 14 T cell receptor beta chains in this list originate from one sample, sequenced in a study of cytomegalovirus exposure and HLA in healthy donors. PCR used 60 Vbeta primers and 13 Jbeta primers. The method was immunoSEQ multiplex PCR; TCRdb's version includes in-frame clones alone and lacks a portion of them. The sample records some 110,000 clones, under 70% being singletons. Sequencing was done on a sample of PBMCs. All receptors derive from a man aged 18 to 30 in good health and CMV-seronegative.

This clone was seen once. The V and J genes are TRBV11-3 and TRBJ2-2; a weak D match, TRBD1 (5 bases). The CDR3 is 14 amino acids. CDR1 is SGHNT, CDR2 YENEEA, per germline. V lost 4 bases to trimming and J lost 5 bases, with 11 bases between them. In nucleotides, the CDR3 is TGTGCCAGCAGCTCAAGGGGTTTTACCGGGGAGCTGTTTTTT. The encoded protein is CASSSRGFTGELFF.

The chain combines TRBV5-1 with TRBJ2-6; 9 nucleotides agree with TRBD2. Germline CDR1 and CDR2: SGHRS and YFSETQ. V was pared by 4 bases and J by 0 bases, with 11 bases of the junction left unmatched. The CDR3 contains 19 residues. CDR3 in DNA: TGCGCCAGCAGCCGGACTAGCGTCCCCACCCCCTCTGGGGCCAACGTCCTGACTTTC. This codes for CASSRTSVPTPSGANVLTF.

The CDR3 DNA follows: TGTGCCAGCAGCCAAGATGCCAGGGTTGAAGAGACCCAGTACTTC. It yields the protein CASSQDARVEETQYF. J is TRBJ2-5 and V is TRBV14, with D maybe TRBD1 (5 bases). V was cut by 0 bases and J by 3 bases, with 11 bases left in between. This CDR3 region has 15 residues. CDR1 is SGHDN, CDR2 FVKESK, per germline. Together with reference TRBV14 and TRBJ2-5, the CDR3 gives the full variable domain: EAGVTQFPSHSVIEKGQTVTLRCDPISGHDNLYWYRRVMGKEIKFLLHFVKESKQDESGMPNNRFLAERTGGTYSTLKVQPAELEDSGVYFCASSQDARVEETQYFGPGTRLLVL.

Comment on this clone: One junction end disagrees with the germline gene, perhaps due to a read error. CDR3 residues: CARSQTLQGSPYEQYF. In nucleotides, the CDR3 is TGCGCCCGCAGCCAAACCCTGCAGGGAAGTCCCTACGAGCAGTACTTC. The chain links TRBV4-3 to TRBJ2-5, with D perhaps matching TRBD1 (5 bases). The J call is uncertain, as TRBJ2-7 better fits the DNA end. The CDR3 contains 16 residues. Germline CDR1 LGHNA, CDR2 YSLEER.

The chain carries TRBV18 and TRBJ2-3; 9 bases fit TRBD2. This CDR3 spans 15 amino acids. V dropped 4 bases and J dropped 1; count of bases not matched to a gene: 3. In germline, CDR1 is KGHSH, CDR2 LQKENI. CDR3 residues: CASSRKRGGTDTQYF. The CDR3 DNA reads TGTGCCAGCTCACGGAAGCGGGGGGGCACAGATACGCAGTATTTT.

This clone has only one observation. This rearrangement joins TRBV27 to TRBJ1-1; maybe TRBD1 (5 bases). The V gene's germline CDR1 is MNHEY and CDR2 SMNVEV (reference sequence). The CDR3 loop spans 13 amino acids. V gave up 4 bases and J gave up 1 base, with 7 bases separating them. As DNA, the CDR3 is TGTGCCAGCAGTTGGGGCTCGAACACTGAAGCTTTCTTT. Translation: CASSWGSNTEAFF.

This sequence joins TRBV15 and TRBJ1-2, with TRBD1 matching 8 bases. The CDR3 length is 16 residues. CDR1 is LNHNV, CDR2 YYDKDF, per germline (reference sequence). Trimming took 0 bases from V and 1 from J; bases not matched to a gene: 4. The CDR3 sequence: CATSRDVRGLNYGYTF. The CDR3 nucleotides read TGTGCCACCAGCAGAGATGTCAGGGGGCTTAACTATGGCTACACCTTC.

This chain links TRBV6-1 with TRBJ1-5, with 8 bases that match TRBD1. This CDR3 region has 15 residues. V lost 6 bases to trimming and J lost 6 bases; unmatched junction nucleotides: 10. Germline V CDR1 and CDR2: MNHNS, SASEGT. CDR3 in amino acids: CASRPEDRAGQPQHF. The CDR3 DNA reads TGTGCCAGCAGACCAGAGGACAGGGCGGGTCAGCCCCAGCATTTT.

The chain uses TRBV18 and TRBJ2-3; 9 bases match TRBD2. Germline CDR1 and CDR2: KGHSH and LQKENI. Losses at the gene ends were 3 bases for V and 2 bases for J; bases not matched to a gene: 9. The CDR3 is 17 amino acids. The CDR3 DNA reads as TGTGCCAGCTCACCCTCCGGGACTAGCAAGGACACAGATACGCAGTATTTT. Translation gives CASSPSGTSKDTDTQYF.

The chain carries TRBV7-3 and TRBJ1-1; 7 nucleotides match TRBD1. This CDR3 region has 13 residues. The V gene's germline CDR1 is SGHTA and CDR2 FQGTGA. After removal of 2 bases from V and 8 bases from J, the junction contained 5 bases not matched to a gene. The CDR3 DNA follows: TGTGCCAGCAGCTTAGCTGGGGACAGAGAAGCTTTCTTT. It yields the protein CASSLAGDREAFF.

This chain connects TRBV30 to TRBJ2-1; D is undetermined. The CDR3 extends over 13 amino acids. Per the germline V gene, CDR1 is GTSNPN and CDR2 is SVGIG (reference sequence). V lost 3 bases, J lost 0 bases, and 6 bases lay in between. This chain's CDR3 is CAWRASSYNEQFF. The CDR3 nucleotides are TGTGCCTGGAGGGCTAGCTCCTACAATGAGCAGTTCTTC.

The CDR3, as DNA: TGTGCCAGCAGACCTCAACAGGGAGAGTACGAGCAGTACTTC. It codes for CASRPQQGEYEQYF. The chain uses TRBV28 and TRBJ2-7, with D tentatively TRBD1 (6 bases). The length of the CDR3 is 14 residues. Germline V gene data show CDR1 as MDHEN and CDR2 as SYDVKM. Trimming pared 6 bases from V and 4 bases from J, leaving 16 bases between.

The gene calls are TRBV27 and TRBJ2-5, with D perhaps matching TRBD2 (7 bases). The V gene's germline CDR1 is MNHEY and CDR2 SMNVEV (reference sequence). V dropped 5 bases and J dropped 2 bases, with 9 bases sitting between them. The CDR3 runs to 13 residues. The CDR3 DNA is TGTGCCAGCAGTGGGGGGGCTCAAGAGACCCAGTACTTC. Translation gives CASSGGAQETQYF.

The V call is TRBV7-2, the J call TRBJ2-7, with D perhaps TRBD2 (6 bases). This CDR3 is 13 amino acids long. The V and J ends lost 2 bases and 7 bases respectively, with 12 bases between them. From germline, CDR1 is SGHTA and CDR2 FQGNSA. CDR3 loop: CASSLTGGLEQYF. DNA for the CDR3: TGTGCCAGCAGCTTAACCGGGGGTCTAGAGCAGTACTTC. Full variable domain (outside the CDR3, taken from reference TRBV7-2 and TRBJ2-7): GAGVSQSPSNKVTEKGKDVELRCDPISGHTALYWYRQSLGQGLEFLIYFQGNSAPDKSGLPSDRFSAERTGGSVSTLTIQRTQQEDSAVYLCASSLTGGLEQYFGPGTRLTVT.